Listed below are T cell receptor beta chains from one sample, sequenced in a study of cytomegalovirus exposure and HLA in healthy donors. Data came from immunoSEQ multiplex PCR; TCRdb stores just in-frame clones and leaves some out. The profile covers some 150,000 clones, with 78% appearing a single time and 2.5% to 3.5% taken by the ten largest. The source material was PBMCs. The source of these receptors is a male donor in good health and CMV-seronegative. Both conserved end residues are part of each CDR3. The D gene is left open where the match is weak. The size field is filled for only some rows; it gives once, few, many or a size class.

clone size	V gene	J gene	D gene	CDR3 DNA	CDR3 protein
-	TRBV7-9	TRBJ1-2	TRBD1	TGTGCCAGCAGCTCCGGGACAGGGCTTTACACCTTC	CASSSGTGLYTF
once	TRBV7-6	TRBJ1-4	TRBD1	TGTGCCAGCAGCTTAGACAGGGGAACTAATGAAAAACTGTTTTTT	CASSLDRGTNEKLFF
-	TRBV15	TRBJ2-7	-	TGTGCCACCAGCGCAGGGGACTACGAGCAGTACTTC	CATSAGDYEQYF
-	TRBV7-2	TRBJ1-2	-	TGTGCCAGCAGCTTCCGGCAGGGGGGCTACACCTTC	CASSFRQGGYTF
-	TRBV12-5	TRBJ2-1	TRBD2	TGTGCTAGTGGTTTGGTGGTCGGAGCGGGAGGAGAGAATGAGCAGTTCTTC	CASGLVVGAGGENEQFF
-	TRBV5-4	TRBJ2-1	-	TGTGCCAGCAGCTCCCCGGGTCCCGTCTACAATGAGCAGTTCTTC	CASSSPGPVYNEQFF
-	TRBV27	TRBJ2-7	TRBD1	TGTGCCAGCAGTCCTAAGACAGGGGAAGGCGAGCAGTACTTC	CASSPKTGEGEQYF
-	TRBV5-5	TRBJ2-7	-	TGTGCCAGCAGCTTGCCAGGGGACTACGAGCAGTACTTC	CASSLPGDYEQYF
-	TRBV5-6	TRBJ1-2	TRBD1	TGTGCCAGCAGCTTGGCCGGGACAGGGTTAAACTATGGCTACACCTTC	CASSLAGTGLNYGYTF
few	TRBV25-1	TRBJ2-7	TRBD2	TGTGCCAGCAGTGAACTAGCGGGTCGCTCCTACGAGCAGTACTTC	CASSELAGRSYEQYF
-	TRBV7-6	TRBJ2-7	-	TGTGCCAGCAGTTTGGAGGTATCCTACGAGCAGTACTTC	CASSLEVSYEQYF
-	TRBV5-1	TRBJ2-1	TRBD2	TGCGCCAGCAGCTCGTTAGCGGGGGGTCGCTACAATGAGCAGTTCTTC	CASSSLAGGRYNEQFF
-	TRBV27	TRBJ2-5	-	TGTGCCAGCAGTTTCGGGGTGGCAGAGACCCAGTACTTC	CASSFGVAETQYF
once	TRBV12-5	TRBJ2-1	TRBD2	TGTGCTAGTGGTTTGGTACAGCGGCTAGCGGGAGACCATGAGCAGTTCTTC	CASGLVQRLAGDHEQFF
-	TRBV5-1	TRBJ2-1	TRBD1	TGCGCCAGCAGCCCCGGGACAGGGGGTTACAATGAGCAGTTCTTC	CASSPGTGGYNEQFF
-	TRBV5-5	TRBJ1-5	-	TGTGCCAGCAGCTTACTCGGGCAGCCCCAGCATTTT	CASSLLGQPQHF
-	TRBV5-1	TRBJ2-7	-	TGCGCCAGCAGCCTTGGTATGGGACAACATTACGAGCAGTACTTC	CASSLGMGQHYEQYF
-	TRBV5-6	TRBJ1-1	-	TGTGCCAGCGTCCTACAGGGCTTTAACACTGAAGCTTTCTTT	CASVLQGFNTEAFF
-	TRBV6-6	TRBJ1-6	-	TGTGCCAGCAGTTACCGGGCAGGGGATTCACCCCTCCACTTT	CASSYRAGDSPLHF
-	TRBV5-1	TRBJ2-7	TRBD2	TGCACCAGCAGCGAATTGGGGCGGGGGAGCTACGAGCAGTACTTC	CTSSELGRGSYEQYF
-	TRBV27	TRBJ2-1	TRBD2	TGTGCCAGCAGTTGGGATTCTCGGACTAGCGGGAGGGCCAATGAGCAGTTCTTC	CASSWDSRTSGRANEQFF
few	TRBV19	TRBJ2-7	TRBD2	TGTGCCAGTAGGACTAGCGAATACCCTTACCTCCCGTTTTTC	CASRTSEYPYLPFF
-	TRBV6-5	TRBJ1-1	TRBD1	TGTGCCAGCAGGTATAGACAGGGAGGTAACACTGAAGCTTTCTTT	CASRYRQGGNTEAFF
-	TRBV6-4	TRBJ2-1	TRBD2	TGTGCCAGCAGTGACTGGGTCGGGAGGGCCAACAATGAGCAGTTCTTC	CASSDWVGRANNEQFF
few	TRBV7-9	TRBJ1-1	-	TGTGCCAGCAGCTTAGAGGGACTGATGACTGAAGCTTTCTTT	CASSLEGLMTEAFF
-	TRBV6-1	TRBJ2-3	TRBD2	TGTGCCATTCCGGGGGGACCTTTTAGCACAGATACGCAGTATTTT	CAIPGGPFSTDTQYF
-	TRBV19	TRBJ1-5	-	TGTGCCAGTAGTATCGGAGAGACTGCGCCGCCCCAGCATTTT	CASSIGETAPPQHF
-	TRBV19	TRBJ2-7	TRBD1	TGTGCCAGTAGGCAAGGACAGGGGCTTCCCTACGAGCAGTACTTC	CASRQGQGLPYEQYF
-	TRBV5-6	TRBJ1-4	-	TGTGCCAGCATGTTCTTAAATGATGAAAAACTGTTTTTT	CASMFLNDEKLFF
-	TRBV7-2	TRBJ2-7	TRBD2	TGTGCCAGCAGCGCGACACTAGCGGGGGACGAGCAGTACTTC	CASSATLAGDEQYF
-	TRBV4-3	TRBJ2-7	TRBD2	TGCGCCAGCAGCCAACTAACCGGGACTAGCGGGGTGGGGGAGCAGTACTTC	CASSQLTGTSGVGEQYF
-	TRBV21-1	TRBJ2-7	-	TGTGCCACCCCCCTCCCAGGGACAGGCGATAGCTTCTCCTACGAGCAGTACTTC	CATPLPGTGDSFSYEQYF
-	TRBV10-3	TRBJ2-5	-	TGTGCCATCCGGGACAGCGGGCCAGGAGAGACCCAGTACTTC	CAIRDSGPGETQYF
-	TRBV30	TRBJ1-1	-	TGTGCCTGGAGTGGGGAGGGGCGGACTGAAGCTTTCTTT	CAWSGEGRTEAFF
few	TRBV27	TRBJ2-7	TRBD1	TGTGCCAGCAGTTTATTCGGGACAGGGGCATCCTCTAGCTCCTACGAGCAGTACTTC	CASSLFGTGASSSSYEQYF
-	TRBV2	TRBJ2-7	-	TGTGCCAGCAGTACTGCCTACGAGCAGTACTTC	CASSTAYEQYF
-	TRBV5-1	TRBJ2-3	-	TGCGCCAGCAGCTTTCTGAGTAGCACAGATACGCAGTATTTT	CASSFLSSTDTQYF
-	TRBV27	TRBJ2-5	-	TGTGCCAGCAGTTCCCGCGCCTTAAAAAAAGAGACCCAGTACTTC	CASSSRALKKETQYF
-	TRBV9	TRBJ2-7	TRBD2	TGTGCCAGCAGCCCGGGACTAGCGGAACCCTACGAGCAGTACTTC	CASSPGLAEPYEQYF
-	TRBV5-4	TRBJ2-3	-	TGTGCCAGCAGCTTGGGAGGCAGGACTAGCACAGATACGCAGTATTTT	CASSLGGRTSTDTQYF
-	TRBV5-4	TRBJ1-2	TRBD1	TGTGCCAGCACCGACAGGGGGCGAAACTATGGCTACACCTTC	CASTDRGRNYGYTF
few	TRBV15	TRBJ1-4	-	TGTGCCACCAGCAGAATCTCGCCCGGAGCGAGGGAAAAACTGTTTTTT	CATSRISPGAREKLFF
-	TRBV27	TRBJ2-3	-	TGTGCCAGCAGCTCGTACACAGATACGCAGTATTTT	CASSSYTDTQYF
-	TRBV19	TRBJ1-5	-	TGTGCCAGTAGGGGTCAAACAGGGCTTCAGCCCCAGCATTTT	CASRGQTGLQPQHF
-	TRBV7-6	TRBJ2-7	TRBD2	TGTGCCAGCAGCTTAGGGTCCTCCGGGGGGGACGAGCAGTACTTC	CASSLGSSGGDEQYF
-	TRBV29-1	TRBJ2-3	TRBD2	TGCAGCGCGCGGGGGGTTACAGATACGCAGTATTTT	CSARGVTDTQYF
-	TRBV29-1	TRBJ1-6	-	TGCAGCGTGGGAGGTGGAAATTCACCCCTCCACTTT	CSVGGGNSPLHF
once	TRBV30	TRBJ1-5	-	TGTGCCTGGAGTGTATCAGCGGGGCAGCCCCAGCATTTT	CAWSVSAGQPQHF
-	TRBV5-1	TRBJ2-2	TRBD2	TGCGCCAGTACGACTTGGGCCAGCGGGGTTTCGAACACCGGGGAGCTGTTTTTT	CASTTWASGVSNTGELFF
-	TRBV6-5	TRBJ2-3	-	TGTGCCAGCAGCCCGATGGGGGGAGTCGGGGATACGCAGTATTTT	CASSPMGGVGDTQYF